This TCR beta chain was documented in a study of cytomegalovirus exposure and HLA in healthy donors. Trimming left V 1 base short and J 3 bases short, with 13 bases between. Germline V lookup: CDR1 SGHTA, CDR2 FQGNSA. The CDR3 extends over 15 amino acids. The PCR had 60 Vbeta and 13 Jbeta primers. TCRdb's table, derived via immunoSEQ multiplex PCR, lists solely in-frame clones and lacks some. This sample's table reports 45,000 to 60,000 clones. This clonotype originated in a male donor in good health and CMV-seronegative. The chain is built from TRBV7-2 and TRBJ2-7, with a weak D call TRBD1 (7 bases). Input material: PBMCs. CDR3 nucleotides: TGTGCCAGCAGCTTAGGTGGAGGGGGCATCTACGAGCAGTACTTC. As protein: CASSLGGGGIYEQYF.